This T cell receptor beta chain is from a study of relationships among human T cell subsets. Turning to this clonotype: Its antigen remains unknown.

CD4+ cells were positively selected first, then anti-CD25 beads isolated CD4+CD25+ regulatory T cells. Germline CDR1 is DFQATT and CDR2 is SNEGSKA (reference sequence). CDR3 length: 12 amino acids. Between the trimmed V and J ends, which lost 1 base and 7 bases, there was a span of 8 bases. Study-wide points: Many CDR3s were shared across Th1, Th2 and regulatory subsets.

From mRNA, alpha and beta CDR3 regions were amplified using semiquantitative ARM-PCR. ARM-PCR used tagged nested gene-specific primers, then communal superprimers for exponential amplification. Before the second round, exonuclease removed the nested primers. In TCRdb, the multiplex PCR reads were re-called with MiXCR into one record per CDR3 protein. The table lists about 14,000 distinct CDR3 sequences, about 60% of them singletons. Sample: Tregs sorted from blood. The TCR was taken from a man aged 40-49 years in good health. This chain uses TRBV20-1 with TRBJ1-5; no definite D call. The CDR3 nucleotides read TGCAGTGCTAGAGTTATAGGCCAGCCCCAGCATTTT. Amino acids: CSARVIGQPQHF.